The 10 T cell receptor beta chains below were found in one sample sequenced in a study of blood T cell repertoires in COVID-19. Libraries were prepared by immunoSEQ multiplex PCR; TCRdb keeps only in-frame clonotypes and omits some of them. The table includes around 41,000 clones, 88% detected once. The specimen sequenced was peripheral blood. The receptors derive from a human donor in a cohort sampled during active COVID-19.

V gene TRBV10-1 combines with J gene TRBJ2-1, with 8 bases matching TRBD1. Trimming cost V 0 bases and J 7 bases; bases outside gene matches: 8. The CDR3 has 16 residues. Germline V gene data show CDR1 as WNHNN and CDR2 as SYGVQD (reference sequence). The CDR3 DNA is TGCGCCAGCAGTGAGTCAGGGACAGGCCGATTGAATGAGCAGTTCTTC. Residues: CASSESGTGRLNEQFF.

The chain couples TRBV5-8 to TRBJ2-1, with 10 bases identical to TRBD2. This CDR3 is built from 16 residues. The V segment lost 3 bases and the J segment 7 bases; nucleotides outside the gene matches: 10. Germline V gene sequence: CDR1 SGHTS, CDR2 YDEGEE. In DNA form, the CDR3 reads TGTGCCAGCAGCTCAGCCGCCGGGACTAGCGTAAATGAGCAGTTCTTC. Protein product: CASSSAAGTSVNEQFF.

This clone was observed a single time. The chain is built from TRBV7-9 and TRBJ2-1, with 9 bases identical to TRBD2. The CDR3 spans 15 residues. V trimming: 5 bases; J trimming: 10 bases; junction bases outside the gene matches: 12. Germline loops: CDR1 SEHNR, CDR2 FQNEAQ (reference sequence). CDR3 coding DNA: TGTGCCAGCAGCCCGGTCCGGTCGCTAGCGGGGGAGCAGTTCTTC. This gives the protein CASSPVRSLAGEQFF. The complete variable domain, with remaining parts taken from reference TRBV7-9 and TRBJ2-1, reads DTGVSQNPRHKITKRGQNVTFRCDPISEHNRLYWYRQTLGQGPEFLTYFQNEAQLEKSRLLSDRFSAERPKGSFSTLEIQRTEQGDSAMYLCASSPVRSLAGEQFFGPGTRLTVL.

CDR3 sequence: CSASSPGLGNYDTQYF. The CDR3 bases are TGCAGTGCTAGTTCCCCGGGACTAGGAAACTACGATACGCAGTATTTT. This chain connects TRBV20-1 to TRBJ2-3, with 8 bases fitting TRBD2. The length of the CDR3 is 16 residues. V was clipped by 3 bases and J by 6 bases; unmatched bases: 14. Germline values: CDR1 DFQATT, CDR2 SNEGSKA (reference sequence).

This clone appeared a single time. The chain carries TRBV7-2 and TRBJ2-7; 13 bases line up with TRBD2. This CDR3 is built from 17 residues. The trim removed 5 bases at V and 13 bases at J, leaving 20 bases unmatched. The germline V gene encodes CDR1 SGHTA and CDR2 FQGNSA. CDR3 sequence reads: CASSLGLAGDAWRGLYF. The CDR3 coding sequence is TGTGCCAGCAGCCTCGGACTAGCGGGGGACGCCTGGAGAGGGCTCTACTTC. Supplemented by reference TRBV7-2 and TRBJ2-7, the full variable domain reads GAGVSQSPSNKVTEKGKDVELRCDPISGHTALYWYRQSLGQGLEFLIYFQGNSAPDKSGLPSDRFSAERTGGSVSTLTIQRTQQEDSAVYLCASSLGLAGDAWRGLYFGPGTRLTVT.

The chain links TRBV27 to TRBJ2-1; 7 bases agree with TRBD2. V shed 5 bases, J shed 10 bases, and the junction held 14 bases outside the gene matches. Germline V gives CDR1 MNHEY, CDR2 SMNVEV (reference sequence). CDR3 length equals 15 residues. The CDR3, as DNA: TGTGCCAGCAGTGCTTCACTGGGGGGGGAGGGAGAGCAGTTCTTC. Protein sequence: CASSASLGGEGEQFF.

V is TRBV28 and J is TRBJ2-7; D perhaps matches TRBD2 (5 bases). There are 15 residues in the CDR3. Germline loops: CDR1 MDHEN, CDR2 SYDVKM. Trimming pared 2 bases from V and 2 bases from J, leaving 13 bases between. CDR3 sequence: CASSLAAGAAYEQYF. The CDR3 nucleotides are TGTGCCAGCAGTTTAGCGGCGGGCGCAGCCTACGAGCAGTACTTC.

The gene calls are TRBV7-9 and TRBJ2-6; 10 nucleotides line up with TRBD1. V lost 5 bases and J lost 0; bases outside the gene matches: 10. The CDR3 covers 19 residues. Germline V gene lookup returns CDR1 SEHNR and CDR2 FQNEAQ (reference sequence). CDR3 DNA: TGTGCCAGCAGCCCTACTATGGACAGGGGGTACTCTGGGGCCAACGTCCTGACTTTC. It encodes CASSPTMDRGYSGANVLTF.

The chain combines TRBV5-4 with TRBJ1-1, with unresolved D. The germline gives CDR1 SGHNT, CDR2 YYREEE (reference sequence). CDR3 length equals 13 residues. Between the trimmed V and J ends, which lost 6 bases and 3 bases, there was a span of 12 bases. CDR3 sequence reads: CASTRTADTEAFF. CDR3 nucleotides: TGTGCCAGCACCCGAACAGCCGACACTGAAGCTTTCTTT.

V and J are TRBV2 and TRBJ2-5, with TRBD2 matching 9 bases. CDR1 and CDR2 (germline): SNHLY, FYNNEI. The CDR3 contains 14 residues. The V gene end was trimmed by 4 bases and the J gene end by 5 bases; junction bases not matched to a gene: 5. This CDR3 is CASSVAGVGETQYF. The CDR3 DNA follows: TGTGCCAGCAGTGTAGCGGGAGTGGGTGAGACCCAGTACTTC.